Included here is one T cell receptor beta chain sequence, with context. Its antigen is currently unknown. The sample is drawn from a study of cytomegalovirus exposure and HLA in healthy donors. Across the study: T cells numbering about 179 million yielded 95 million to 140 million unique TCR beta sequences in an earlier analysis. General study findings and limits: Accurate prediction of most subjects' HLA-A and HLA-B alleles from TCR beta sequences was reported. Researchers reported from a later analysis that most CMV-associated TCR beta chains appeared HLA-restricted.

60 Vbeta and 13 Jbeta primers were used in PCR. Libraries were prepared by immunoSEQ multiplex PCR; TCRdb keeps only in-frame clonotypes and omits some of them. The sample has about 210,000 clones, roughly 79% seen once. V lost 3 bases, J lost 5 bases, and 9 bases stayed unmatched. CDR1 is MNHEY and CDR2 is SMNVEV in the germline V gene (reference sequence). The CDR3 has 15 residues. The specimen sequenced was PBMCs. This chain links TRBV27 with TRBJ2-7; 8 positions agree with TRBD1. The clonotype originates from a male donor in good health and CMV-seronegative. CDR3 protein: CASSLVGTGIDEQYF. The CDR3 DNA reads TGTGCCAGCAGTTTGGTGGGGACAGGCATTGACGAGCAGTACTTC.